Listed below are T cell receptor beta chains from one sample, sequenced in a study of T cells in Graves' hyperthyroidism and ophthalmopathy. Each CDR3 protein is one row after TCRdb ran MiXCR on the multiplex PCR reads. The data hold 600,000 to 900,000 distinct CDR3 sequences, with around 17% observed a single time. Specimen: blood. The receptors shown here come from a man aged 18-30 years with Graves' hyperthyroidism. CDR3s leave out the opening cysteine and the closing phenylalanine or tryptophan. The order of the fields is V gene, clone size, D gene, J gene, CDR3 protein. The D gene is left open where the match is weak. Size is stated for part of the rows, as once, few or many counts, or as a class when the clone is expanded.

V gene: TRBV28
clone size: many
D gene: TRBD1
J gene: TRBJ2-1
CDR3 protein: ASRQPGTGFHEQF

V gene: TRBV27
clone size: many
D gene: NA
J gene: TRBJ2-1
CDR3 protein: ASSLGAGASYNEQF

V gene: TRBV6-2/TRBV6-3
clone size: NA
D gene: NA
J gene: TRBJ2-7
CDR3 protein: ASGAASYEQY

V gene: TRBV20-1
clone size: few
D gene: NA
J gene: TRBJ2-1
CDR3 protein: SVWVTGENEQF

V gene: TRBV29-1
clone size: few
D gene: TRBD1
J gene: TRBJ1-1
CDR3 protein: SVVGQGSNGRAF

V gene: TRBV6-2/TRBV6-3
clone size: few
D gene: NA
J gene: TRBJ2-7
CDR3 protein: ASSYDPGPSYEQY

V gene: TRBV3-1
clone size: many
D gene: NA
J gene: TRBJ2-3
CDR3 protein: ASSQDTRDTQY

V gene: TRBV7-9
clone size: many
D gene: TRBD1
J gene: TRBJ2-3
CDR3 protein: ASSYTGGRTDTQY

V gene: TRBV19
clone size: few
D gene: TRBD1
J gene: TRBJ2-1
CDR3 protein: ASSKGQGAYNEQF

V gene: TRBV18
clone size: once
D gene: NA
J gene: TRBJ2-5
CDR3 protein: ASSPSRLETQY

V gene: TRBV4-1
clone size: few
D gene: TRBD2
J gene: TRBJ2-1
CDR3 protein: ASSAPGGSVHNEQF

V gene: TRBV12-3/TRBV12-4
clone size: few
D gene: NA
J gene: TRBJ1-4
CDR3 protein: ASTQRGEKLF

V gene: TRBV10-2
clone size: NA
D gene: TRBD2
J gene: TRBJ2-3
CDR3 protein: ASVGLVSSSQY

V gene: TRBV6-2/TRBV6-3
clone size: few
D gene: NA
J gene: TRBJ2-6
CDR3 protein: ASDSPAGSGANVLT

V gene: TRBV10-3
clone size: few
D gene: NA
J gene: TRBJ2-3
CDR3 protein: AIRPGQRVDTQY

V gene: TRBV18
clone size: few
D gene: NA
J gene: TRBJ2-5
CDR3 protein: ASSGPEETQY

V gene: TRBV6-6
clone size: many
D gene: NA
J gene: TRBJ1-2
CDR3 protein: ASSYNLNVYGYT

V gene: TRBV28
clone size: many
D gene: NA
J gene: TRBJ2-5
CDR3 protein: ASSPPRGWKTQY

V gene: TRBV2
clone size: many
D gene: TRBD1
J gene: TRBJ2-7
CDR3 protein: ASSETDRGPYEQY

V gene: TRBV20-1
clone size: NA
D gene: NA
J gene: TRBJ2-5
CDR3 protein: SARWAGQETQY

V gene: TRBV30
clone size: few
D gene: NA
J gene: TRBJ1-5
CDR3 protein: AWSPGGQPQH

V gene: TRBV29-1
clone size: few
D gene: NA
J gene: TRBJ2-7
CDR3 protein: SVEVPFGGYEQY

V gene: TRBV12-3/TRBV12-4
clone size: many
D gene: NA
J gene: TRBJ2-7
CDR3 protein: ASGTRRNEQY

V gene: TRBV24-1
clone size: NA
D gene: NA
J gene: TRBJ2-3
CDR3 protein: ATSGGLQSHTDTQY

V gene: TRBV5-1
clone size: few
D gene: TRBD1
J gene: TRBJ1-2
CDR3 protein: ASSLMSGGDGYT

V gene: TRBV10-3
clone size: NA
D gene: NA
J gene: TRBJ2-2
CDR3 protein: AISENANTGELF

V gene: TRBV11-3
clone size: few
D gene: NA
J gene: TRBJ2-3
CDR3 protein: ASSQAGQGKTDTQY

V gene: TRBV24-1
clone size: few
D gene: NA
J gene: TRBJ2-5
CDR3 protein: ATSPVGGGGTQY

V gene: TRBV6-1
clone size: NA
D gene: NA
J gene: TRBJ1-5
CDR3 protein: ASRPVRASNQPQH

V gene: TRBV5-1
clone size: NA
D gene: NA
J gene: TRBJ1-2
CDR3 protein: ASSSGPQDNYGYT

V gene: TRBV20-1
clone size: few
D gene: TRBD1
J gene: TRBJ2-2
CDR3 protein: SAMDRALTTGELF

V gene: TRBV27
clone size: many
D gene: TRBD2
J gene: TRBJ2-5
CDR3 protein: ASTTGGRETQY

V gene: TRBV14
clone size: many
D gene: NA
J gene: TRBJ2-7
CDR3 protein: ASSQGPGNSYEQY

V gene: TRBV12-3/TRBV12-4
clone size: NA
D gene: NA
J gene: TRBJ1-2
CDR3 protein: ASREPGTHYGYT

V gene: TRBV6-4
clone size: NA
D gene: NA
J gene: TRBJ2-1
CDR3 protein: ASSENTVNEQF

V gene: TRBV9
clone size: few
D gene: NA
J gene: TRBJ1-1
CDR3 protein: ASSAFFGRQSQAF

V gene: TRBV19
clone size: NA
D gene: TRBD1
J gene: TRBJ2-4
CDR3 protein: ASSFSTGESIVKNIQY

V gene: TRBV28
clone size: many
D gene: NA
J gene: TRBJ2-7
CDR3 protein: ASSLNSPYEQY

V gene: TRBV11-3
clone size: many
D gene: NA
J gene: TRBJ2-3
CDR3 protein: ASSPGVGQDTQY

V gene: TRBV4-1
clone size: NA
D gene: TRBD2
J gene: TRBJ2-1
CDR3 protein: ASSHPTLASGIWGSYNEQF

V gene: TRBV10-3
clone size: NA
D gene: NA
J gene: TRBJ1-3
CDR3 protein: AIRVGTSGNTIY

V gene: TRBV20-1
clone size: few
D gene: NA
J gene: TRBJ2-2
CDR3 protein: SAQNRNTGELF

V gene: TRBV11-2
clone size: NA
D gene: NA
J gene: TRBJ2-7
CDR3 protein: ASSLMDRLYEQY

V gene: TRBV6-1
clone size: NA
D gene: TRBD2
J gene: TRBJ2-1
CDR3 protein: ASMSGSFTYNEQF

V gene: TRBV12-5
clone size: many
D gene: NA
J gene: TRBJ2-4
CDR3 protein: ASGSLLQGDIQY

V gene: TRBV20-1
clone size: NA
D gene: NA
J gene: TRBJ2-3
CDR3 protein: SATGGPTDTQY

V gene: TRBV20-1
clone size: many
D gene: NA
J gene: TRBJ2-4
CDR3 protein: SARDPETLAKNIQY

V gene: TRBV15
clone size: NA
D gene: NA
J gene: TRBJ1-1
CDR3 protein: ATSREPQGTNTEAF

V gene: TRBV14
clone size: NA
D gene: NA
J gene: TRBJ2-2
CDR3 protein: ASRELYTGELF

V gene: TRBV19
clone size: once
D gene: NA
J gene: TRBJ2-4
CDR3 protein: ASSLIPIAKNIQY

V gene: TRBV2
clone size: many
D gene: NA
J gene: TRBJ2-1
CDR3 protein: ASSKLRNEQF

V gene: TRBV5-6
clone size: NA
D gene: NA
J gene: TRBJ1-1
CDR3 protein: ASNSLDRGMAF

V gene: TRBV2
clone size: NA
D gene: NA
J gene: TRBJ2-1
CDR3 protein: ASSFAGRIHEQF

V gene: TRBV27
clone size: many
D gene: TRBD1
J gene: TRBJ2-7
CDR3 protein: ASSAPGQGSYEQY

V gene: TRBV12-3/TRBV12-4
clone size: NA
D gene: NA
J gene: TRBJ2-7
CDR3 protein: ASSLGLSVGEQY